What follows are 17 T cell receptor beta chains derived from one specimen sequenced in a study of early T cells in non-severe SARS-CoV-2 infection. MiXCR, run by TCRdb on the 5' RACE reads, gives a single entry per CDR3 protein. This table has about 38,000 distinct CDR3 sequences, 3.5% to 5% appearing once. The sequenced material came from whole blood. These receptor sequences come from an adult who was a healthcare worker with PCR-confirmed SARS-CoV-2 infection or an uninfected control (not recorded which).

This clonotype came up many times. The chain has TRBV20-1 and TRBJ2-7; tentative D call: TRBD1 (5 bases). The CDR3 is 14 amino acids. V lost 6 bases to trimming and J lost 7 bases, with 22 bases between them. The germline V gene encodes CDR1 DFQATT and CDR2 SNEGSKA (reference sequence). CDR3 nucleotides: TGCAGTGCCAAGGGTGGGGCGGACCGACGGGAGCAGTACTTC. It is translated as CSAKGGADRREQYF.

This clonotype has ten or more counts. The CDR3 loop reads CASSVDSGAVEQFF. CDR3 nucleotides: TGTGCCAGCAGCGTAGATTCGGGGGCCGTTGAGCAGTTCTTC. The J gene is TRBJ2-1, the V gene TRBV9, with D perhaps being TRBD1 or TRBD2 (6 bases each). The V gene lost 0 bases and the J gene lost 9 bases, with 13 bases spanning the gap. The CDR3 runs to 14 residues. The germline gives CDR1 SGDLS, CDR2 YYNGEE.

The chain carries TRBV7-9 and TRBJ2-7; 10 bases are a match to TRBD1. V trimming: 8 bases; J trimming: 4 bases; junction bases outside the gene matches: 2. The germline gives CDR1 SEHNR, CDR2 FQNEAQ (reference sequence). The CDR3 is 12 residues long. CDR3: CASRDRGYEQYF. CDR3 DNA sequence: TGTGCCAGCCGGGACAGGGGATACGAGCAGTACTTC.

This clonotype was observed many times. J is TRBJ2-5 and V is TRBV11-2; 8 bases match TRBD2. The V and J ends lost 5 bases and 5 bases, in that order; junction bases with no gene match: 10. The CDR3 extends over 15 amino acids. CDR1 and CDR2 (germline): SGHAT, FQNNGV. The CDR3 sequence: CASSQKSGGVETQYF. CDR3 DNA: TGTGCCAGCAGCCAGAAAAGCGGGGGTGTCGAGACCCAGTACTTC.

This clonotype was observed many times. The genes are TRBV10-2 and TRBJ2-2; D gene uncertain. Trimming cost V 4 bases and J 4 bases, with 16 bases left between them. This CDR3 comprises 16 residues. In germline, CDR1 is WSHSY, CDR2 SAAADI. DNA of the CDR3: TGCGCCAGCAGTGTGGCCAGGACCGGTTTCACCGGGGAGCTGTTTTTT. Its translation: CASSVARTGFTGELFF.

This clonotype was detected many times. The V gene is TRBV15, the J gene TRBJ2-1; the D gene is possibly TRBD1 (5 bases). Trimming removed 6 bases from V and 9 bases from J, with 12 bases in between. The CDR3 runs 12 residues. Germline V gene sequence: CDR1 LNHNV, CDR2 YYDKDF (reference sequence). The CDR3 coding sequence is TGTGCCACCAGTCCTTTAGGGGCTGAGCAGTTCTTC. Translation gives CATSPLGAEQFF.

The chain is built from TRBV20-1 and TRBJ2-5, with 15 bases identical to TRBD2. From germline, CDR1 is DFQATT and CDR2 SNEGSKA (reference sequence). CDR3 size: 15 residues. The ends lost 5 bases at V and 4 bases at J; junction bases unmatched: 5. The CDR3 sequence: CSALGLAGGRETQYF. Here the CDR3 DNA reads TGCAGTGCTCTTGGACTAGCGGGGGGGCGAGAGACCCAGTACTTC.

This chain uses TRBV10-3 with TRBJ1-6, with 9 nucleotides matching TRBD1. The CDR3 has 14 amino acids. J was trimmed by 10 bases and V by 4 bases; bases with no gene match: 5. Germline V lookup: CDR1 ENHRY, CDR2 SYGVKD. CDR3: CAISVGQGLSPLHF. In DNA, the CDR3 is TGTGCCATCAGTGTGGGACAGGGTTTGTCACCCCTCCACTTT.

Ten or more counts support this clonotype. The chain joins TRBV19 to TRBJ1-6; 9 bases map to TRBD1. The CDR3 extends over 16 amino acids. Germline V lookup: CDR1 LNHDA, CDR2 SQIVND (reference sequence). V was pared by 5 bases and J by 2 bases, with 4 bases of the junction left unmatched. The CDR3 loop reads CASSDRGWTYNSPLHF. The CDR3 DNA sequence: TGTGCCAGTAGTGACAGGGGGTGGACCTATAATTCACCCCTCCACTTT.

This clonotype occurred many times. The CDR3 loop reads CSVQGQGQNTEAFF. DNA for the CDR3: TGCAGCGTCCAAGGACAGGGGCAGAACACTGAAGCTTTCTTT. The genes are TRBV29-1 and TRBJ1-1, with 9 bases matching TRBD1. V lost 6 bases to trimming and J lost 1 base; unmatched junction nucleotides: 6. The CDR3 covers 14 residues. Germline lookup yields CDR1 SQVTM and CDR2 ANQGSEA.

The rearrangement uses TRBV11-2 and TRBJ2-7, with D possibly called TRBD1 or TRBD2 (6 bases each). The CDR3 covers 16 residues. V was pared by 1 base and J by 4 bases, with 17 bases between. Per the germline V gene, CDR1 is SGHAT and CDR2 is FQNNGV. Here the CDR3 reads CASSLGAGEVWYEQYF. Here the CDR3 DNA reads TGTGCCAGCAGCTTAGGGGCAGGGGAGGTCTGGTACGAGCAGTACTTC.

This clonotype was observed many times. J is TRBJ2-3 and V is TRBV7-2; TRBD2 matches 16 bases. With 4 bases clipped from V and 4 bases from J, the junction kept 2 bases outside the gene matches. In germline, CDR1 is SGHTA, CDR2 FQGNSA. The CDR3 runs to 16 residues. For the CDR3, the DNA is TGTGCCAGCAGCTCCGGGACTAGCGGGGGGGCAGATACGCAGTATTTT. Translating it yields CASSSGTSGGADTQYF.

This clonotype was seen many times. The chain uses TRBV5-1 and TRBJ1-1; no clear D. The CDR3 totals 14 residues. The V and J ends lost 0 bases and 1 base respectively, with 7 bases between them. From germline, CDR1 is SGHRS and CDR2 YFSETQ. The CDR3 nucleotides read TGCGCCAGCAGCTTGGAACGCTGGAACACTGAAGCTTTCTTT. Its protein is CASSLERWNTEAFF.

The sample holds many counts of this clonotype. The chain couples TRBV30 to TRBJ1-5; a possible D gene is TRBD1 (5 bases). V dropped 0 bases and J dropped 4 bases, with 10 bases sitting between them. Germline CDR1 and CDR2: GTSNPN and SVGIG (reference sequence). This CDR3 has 14 amino acids. The CDR3 region has the DNA TGTGCCTGGAGTGTAGGGGCAAATAATCAGCCCCAGCATTTT. Translated: CAWSVGANNQPQHF.

In its sample, this clonotype was seen many times. This chain links TRBV12-3 or TRBV12-4 with TRBJ2-1, with 11 bases fitting TRBD2. V was clipped by 6 bases and J by 5 bases; unmatched bases: 12. The CDR3 contains 17 residues. For the CDR3, the DNA is TGTGCCAGCAGCCCTATTTTAGCGGGGGGGCTTAACAATGAGCAGTTCTTC. This sequence encodes CASSPILAGGLNNEQFF.

The table lists this clonotype with many counts. In nucleotides, the CDR3 is TGCGCCAGCAGCCAAGATCCAGGGACTAGCTCCTACGAGCAGTACTTC. Its translation: CASSQDPGTSSYEQYF. The chain links TRBV4-1 to TRBJ2-7, with TRBD2 matching over 8 bases. The V gene end was trimmed by 0 bases and the J gene end by 0 bases; junction bases not matched to a gene: 4. Germline lookup yields CDR1 MGHRA and CDR2 YSYEKL. The CDR3 totals 16 residues.

At least ten counts were recorded for this clonotype. This sequence joins TRBV6-1 and TRBJ2-2; D gene ambiguous. The V gene's germline CDR1 is MNHNS and CDR2 SASEGT. V lost 0 bases, J lost 8 bases, and 10 bases lay in between. The CDR3 covers 14 residues. CDR3 nucleotide sequence: TGTGCCAGCAGTGAAGCATCCCGGGCGGGGGAGCTGTTTTTT. Amino acid sequence: CASSEASRAGELFF.